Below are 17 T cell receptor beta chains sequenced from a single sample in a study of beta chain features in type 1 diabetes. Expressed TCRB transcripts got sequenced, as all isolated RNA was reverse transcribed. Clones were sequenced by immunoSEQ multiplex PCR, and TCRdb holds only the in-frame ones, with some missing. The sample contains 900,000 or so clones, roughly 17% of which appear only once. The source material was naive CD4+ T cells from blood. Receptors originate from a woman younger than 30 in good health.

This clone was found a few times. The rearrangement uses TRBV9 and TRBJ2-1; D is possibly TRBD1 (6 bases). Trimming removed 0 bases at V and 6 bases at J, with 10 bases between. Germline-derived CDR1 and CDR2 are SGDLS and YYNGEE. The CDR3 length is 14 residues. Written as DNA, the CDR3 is TGTGCCAGCAGCGTAGGGATACAGGGCAATGAGCAGTTCTTC. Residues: CASSVGIQGNEQFF.

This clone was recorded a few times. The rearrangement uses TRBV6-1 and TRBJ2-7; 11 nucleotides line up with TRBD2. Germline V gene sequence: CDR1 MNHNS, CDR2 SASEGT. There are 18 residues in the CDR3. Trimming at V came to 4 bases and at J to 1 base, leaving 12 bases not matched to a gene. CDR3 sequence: CASSVQGPGLADSYEQYF. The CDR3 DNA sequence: TGTGCCAGCAGTGTACAAGGTCCGGGACTAGCGGATTCCTACGAGCAGTACTTC.

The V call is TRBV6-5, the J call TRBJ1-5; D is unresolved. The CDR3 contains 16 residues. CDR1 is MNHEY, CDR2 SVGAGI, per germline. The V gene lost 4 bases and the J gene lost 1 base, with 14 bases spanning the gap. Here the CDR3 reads CASSSESPTSNQPQHF. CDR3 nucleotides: TGTGCCAGCAGTTCAGAGTCGCCAACAAGCAATCAGCCCCAGCATTTT.

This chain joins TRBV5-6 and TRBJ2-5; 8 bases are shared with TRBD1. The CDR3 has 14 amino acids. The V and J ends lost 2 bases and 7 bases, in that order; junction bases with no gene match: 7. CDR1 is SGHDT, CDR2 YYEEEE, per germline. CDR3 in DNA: TGTGCCAGCAGCTTTTGGACAGGGAAGGCGACCCAGTACTTC. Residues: CASSFWTGKATQYF.

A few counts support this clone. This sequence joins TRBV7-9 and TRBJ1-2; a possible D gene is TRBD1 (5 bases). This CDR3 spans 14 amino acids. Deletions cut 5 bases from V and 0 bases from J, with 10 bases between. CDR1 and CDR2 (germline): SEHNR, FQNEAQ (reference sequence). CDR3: CASSADKPNYGYTF. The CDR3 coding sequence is TGTGCCAGCAGCGCGGACAAACCTAACTATGGCTACACCTTC. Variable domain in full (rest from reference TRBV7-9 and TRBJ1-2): DTGVSQNPRHKITKRGQNVTFRCDPISEHNRLYWYRQTLGQGPEFLTYFQNEAQLEKSRLLSDRFSAERPKGSFSTLEIQRTEQGDSAMYLCASSADKPNYGYTFGSGTRLTVV.

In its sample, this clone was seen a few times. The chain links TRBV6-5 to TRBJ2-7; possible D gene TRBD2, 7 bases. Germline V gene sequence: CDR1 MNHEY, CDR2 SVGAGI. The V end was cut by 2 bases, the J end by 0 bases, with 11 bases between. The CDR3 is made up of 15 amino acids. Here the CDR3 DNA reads TGTGCCAGCAGTTACGGCGGGGGCCTCTCCTACGAGCAGTACTTC. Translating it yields CASSYGGGLSYEQYF.

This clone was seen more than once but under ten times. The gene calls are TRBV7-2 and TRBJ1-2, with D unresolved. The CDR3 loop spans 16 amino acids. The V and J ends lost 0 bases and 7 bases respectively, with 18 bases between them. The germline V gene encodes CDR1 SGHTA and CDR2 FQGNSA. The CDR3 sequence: CASSLAQASEIFGYTF. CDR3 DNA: TGTGCCAGCAGCTTAGCCCAGGCCTCGGAGATATTTGGCTACACCTTC.

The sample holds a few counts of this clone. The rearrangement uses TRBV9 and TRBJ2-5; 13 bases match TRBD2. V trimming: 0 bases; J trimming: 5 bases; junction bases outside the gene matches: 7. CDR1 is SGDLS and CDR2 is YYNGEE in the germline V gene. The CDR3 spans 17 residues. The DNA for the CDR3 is TGTGCCAGCAGCGTAGGTACTAGCGGGAGGGCCGGGGAGACCCAGTACTTC. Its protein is CASSVGTSGRAGETQYF.

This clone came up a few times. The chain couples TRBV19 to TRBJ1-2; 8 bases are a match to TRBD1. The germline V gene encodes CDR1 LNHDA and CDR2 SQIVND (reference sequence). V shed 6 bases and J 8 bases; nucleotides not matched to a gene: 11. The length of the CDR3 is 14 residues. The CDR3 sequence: CASRGQERSGGYTF. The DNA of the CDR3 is TGTGCCAGTAGGGGACAGGAGCGGTCTGGAGGCTACACCTTC.

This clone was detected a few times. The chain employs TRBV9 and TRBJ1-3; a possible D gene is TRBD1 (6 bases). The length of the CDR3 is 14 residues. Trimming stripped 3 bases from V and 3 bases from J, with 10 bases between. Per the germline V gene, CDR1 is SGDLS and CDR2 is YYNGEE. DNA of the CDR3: TGTGCCAGCAGCGCAGACAGGAGTGGAAACACCATATATTTT. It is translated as CASSADRSGNTIYF.

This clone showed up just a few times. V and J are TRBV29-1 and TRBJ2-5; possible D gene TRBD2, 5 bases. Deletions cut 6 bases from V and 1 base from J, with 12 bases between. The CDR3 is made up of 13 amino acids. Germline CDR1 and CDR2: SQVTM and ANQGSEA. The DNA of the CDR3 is TGCAGCGTGGACTTTCGGACCCAAGAGACCCAGTACTTC. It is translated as CSVDFRTQETQYF. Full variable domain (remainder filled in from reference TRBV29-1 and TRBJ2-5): SAVISQKPSRDICQRGTSLTIQCQVDSQVTMMFWYRQQPGQSLTLIATANQGSEATYESGFVIDKFPISRPNLTFSTLTVSNMSPEDSSIYLCSVDFRTQETQYFGPGTRLLVL.

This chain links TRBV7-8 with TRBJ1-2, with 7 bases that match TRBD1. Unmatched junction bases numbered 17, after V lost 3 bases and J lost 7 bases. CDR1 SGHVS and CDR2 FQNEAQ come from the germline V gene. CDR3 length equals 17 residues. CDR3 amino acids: CASSFGRDSYYTPGYTF. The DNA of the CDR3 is TGTGCCAGCAGCTTCGGAAGGGACAGCTACTATACTCCTGGCTACACCTTC.

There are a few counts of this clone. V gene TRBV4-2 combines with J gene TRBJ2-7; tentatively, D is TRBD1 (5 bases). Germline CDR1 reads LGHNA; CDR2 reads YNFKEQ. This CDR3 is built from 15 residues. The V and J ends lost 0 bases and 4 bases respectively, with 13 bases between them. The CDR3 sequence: CASSQDQRGSYEQYF. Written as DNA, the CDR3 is TGTGCCAGCAGCCAAGATCAAAGGGGATCGTACGAGCAGTACTTC.

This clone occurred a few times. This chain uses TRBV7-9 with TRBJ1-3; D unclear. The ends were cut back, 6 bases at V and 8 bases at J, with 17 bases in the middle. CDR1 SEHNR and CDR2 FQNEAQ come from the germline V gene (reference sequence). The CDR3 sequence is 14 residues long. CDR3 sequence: CASRIWSQEDTIYF. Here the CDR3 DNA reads TGTGCCAGCAGAATCTGGTCCCAAGAGGACACCATATATTTT.

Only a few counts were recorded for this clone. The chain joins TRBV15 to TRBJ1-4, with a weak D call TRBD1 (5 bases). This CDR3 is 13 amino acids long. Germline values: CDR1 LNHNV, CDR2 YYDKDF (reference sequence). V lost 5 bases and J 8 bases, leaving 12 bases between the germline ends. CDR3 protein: CATSSHRGEKLFF. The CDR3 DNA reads TGTGCCACCAGCTCCCACCGGGGGGAAAAACTGTTTTTT. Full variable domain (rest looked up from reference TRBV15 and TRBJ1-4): DAMVIQNPRYQVTQFGKPVTLSCSQTLNHNVMYWYQQKSSQAPKLLFHYYDKDFNNEADTPDNFQSRRPNTSFCFLDIRSPGLGDTAMYLCATSSHRGEKLFFGSGTQLSVL.

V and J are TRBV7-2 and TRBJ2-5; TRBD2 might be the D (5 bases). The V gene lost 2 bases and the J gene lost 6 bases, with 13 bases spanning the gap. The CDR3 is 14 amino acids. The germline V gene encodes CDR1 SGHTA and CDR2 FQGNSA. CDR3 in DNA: TGTGCCAGCAGCTTAAAGGTTGCGGGTCAGACCCAGTACTTC. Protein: CASSLKVAGQTQYF.

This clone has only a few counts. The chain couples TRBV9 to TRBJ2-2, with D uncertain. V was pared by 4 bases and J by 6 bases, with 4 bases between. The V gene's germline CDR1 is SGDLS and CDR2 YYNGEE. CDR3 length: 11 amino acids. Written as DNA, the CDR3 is TGTGCCAGCAGCCACCCCGGGGAGCTGTTTTTT. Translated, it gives CASSHPGELFF.